This note documents a single T cell receptor beta chain sequence. Assay used: immunoSEQ multiplex PCR; TCRdb lists only in-frame clones, some missing. The sample includes about 26,000 clones, roughly 80% of them seen just once. The data derive from a study of control samples from healthy donors and cancer patients. Germline V gene lookup returns CDR1 SGHRS and CDR2 YFSETQ. This CDR3 contains 13 residues. V was cut by 5 bases and J by 8 bases, with 14 bases left in between. This chain links TRBV5-1 with TRBJ2-1; possible D gene TRBD1, 7 bases. The receptor's source is a man in his sixties with colorectal cancer. The source material was PBMCs. CDR3 loop: CASSQGGRDEQFF. The CDR3 DNA is TGCGCCAGCAGTCAGGGGGGCCGCGATGAGCAGTTCTTC.